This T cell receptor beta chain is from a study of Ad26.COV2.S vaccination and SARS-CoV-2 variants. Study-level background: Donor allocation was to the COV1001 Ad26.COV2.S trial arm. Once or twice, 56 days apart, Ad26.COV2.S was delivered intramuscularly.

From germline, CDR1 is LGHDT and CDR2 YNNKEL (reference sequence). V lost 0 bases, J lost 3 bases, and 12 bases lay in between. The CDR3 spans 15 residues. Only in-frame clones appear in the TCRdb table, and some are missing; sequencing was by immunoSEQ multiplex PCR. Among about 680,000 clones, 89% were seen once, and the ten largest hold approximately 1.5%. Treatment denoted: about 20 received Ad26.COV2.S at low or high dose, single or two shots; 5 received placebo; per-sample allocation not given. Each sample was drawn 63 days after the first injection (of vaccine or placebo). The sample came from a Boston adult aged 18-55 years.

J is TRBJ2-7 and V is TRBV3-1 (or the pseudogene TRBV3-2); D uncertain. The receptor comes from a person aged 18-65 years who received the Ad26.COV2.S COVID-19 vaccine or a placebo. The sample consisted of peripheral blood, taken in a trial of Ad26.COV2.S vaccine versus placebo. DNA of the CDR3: TGTGCCAGCAGCCAAGAGCCCTCGGGCCTCTACGAGCAGTACTTC. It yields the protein CASSQEPSGLYEQYF.